This is a list of T cell receptor beta chains from one sample in a study of a mutant IDH1 vaccine in newly diagnosed glioma. For these receptors, no antigen is known. The repertoire was sequenced with immunoSEQ multiplex PCR; TCRdb's copy has only in-frame clones and lacks some. The sample lists 60,000 or so clones, roughly three quarters occurring once. The input for sequencing was PBMCs, taken from a glioma patient whose treatment included an IDH1 peptide vaccine. The receptors were gathered from a woman in her 40s with glioma. Some clones in this sample may be carry-over from other donors' samples. Each CDR3 is given with its conserved first and last residue. The order of the fields is J gene, V gene, D gene, CDR3 protein. The D gene is left open where the match is weak.

TRBJ2-5 | TRBV4-2 | NA | CASSQDNGIREETQYF
TRBJ1-2 | TRBV30 | TRBD1 | CAWSGTGGGYTF
TRBJ1-1 | TRBV28 | NA | CASSLTAGWAEAFF
TRBJ2-1 | TRBV25-1 | NA | CASSEEGVYNEQFF
TRBJ2-5 | TRBV9 | NA | CASSRSGKMGETQYF
TRBJ1-4 | TRBV7-9 | NA | CASSYGTLTTNEKLFF
TRBJ2-5 | TRBV30 | TRBD2 | CAWCPGLADQETQYF
TRBJ2-7 | TRBV6-1 | NA | CASSNYGQYEQYF
TRBJ1-1 | TRBV28 | NA | CASSLGGVVNTEAFF
TRBJ2-7 | TRBV18 | NA | CASSPTESSYEQYF
TRBJ1-1 | TRBV7-8 | NA | CASSASGASMSEAFF
TRBJ2-7 | TRBV30 | NA | CAWSLGAGEQYF
TRBJ1-2 | TRBV6-5 | TRBD1 | CASRELGQGYGYTF
TRBJ1-2 | TRBV19 | NA | CASTLKGGLVGYTF
TRBJ1-2 | TRBV5-1 | NA | CASSLGAHYGYTF
TRBJ2-7 | TRBV6-5 | NA | CASSTWGRDSYEQYF
TRBJ2-7 | TRBV2 | TRBD2 | CASSPSGFSYEQYF
TRBJ2-1 | TRBV6-6 | NA | CASTPRGPTYNEQFF
TRBJ2-6 | TRBV5-1 | TRBD1 | CASSLATGIGANVLTF
TRBJ1-2 | TRBV25-1 | NA | CASSYSSGLHGYTF
TRBJ1-1 | TRBV9 | NA | CASSVAGHANTEAFF
TRBJ1-2 | TRBV30 | NA | CAWSVTQGYGYTF
TRBJ2-2 | TRBV9 | TRBD2 | CASTKLAGGLNTGELFF
TRBJ1-6 | TRBV5-4 | TRBD1 | CASTAQGGPRPLHF
TRBJ2-6 | TRBV6-6 | NA | CASSYSTGGGANVLTF
TRBJ2-7 | TRBV6-1 | TRBD1 | CASSRGQGSYEQYF
TRBJ1-1 | TRBV6-1 | NA | CASSAATGWAEAFF
TRBJ1-5 | TRBV7-2 | NA | CASSLGGPQPQHF
TRBJ2-7 | TRBV7-6 | TRBD1 | CASSLRWTGPEQYF
TRBJ1-5 | TRBV25-1 | NA | CASSERRGGPQHF
TRBJ1-4 | TRBV2 | TRBD1 | CASMFWTGYEKLFF
TRBJ1-6 | TRBV6-5 | TRBD1 | CASTRGQEFISPLHF
TRBJ2-1 | TRBV4-3 | TRBD2 | CASSQEGLVVHEQFF
TRBJ2-2 | TRBV7-2 | NA | CASSLVASGTGELFF
TRBJ2-7 | TRBV5-1 | NA | CASSLRWGYEQYF
TRBJ2-3 | TRBV6-6 | NA | CASSYPHPTDTQYF
TRBJ1-1 | TRBV6-5 | NA | CASSYSMGGGTEAFF
TRBJ2-3 | TRBV6-1 | NA | CASTLLGDADTQYF
TRBJ2-5 | TRBV5-1 | NA | CASSQRRGEETQYF
TRBJ2-7 | TRBV2 | NA | CASSEAKGAYEQYF
TRBJ2-1 | TRBV6-6 | TRBD2 | CASSYRGAYNEQFF
TRBJ1-5 | TRBV9 | NA | CASSATDSTQPQHF
TRBJ1-6 | TRBV28 | NA | CASSLRAANSPLHF
TRBJ1-1 | TRBV5-1 | NA | CASSPQGRGVTEAFF
TRBJ1-3 | TRBV5-5 | NA | CASSVDRTLRSGNTIYF
TRBJ2-2 | TRBV7-7 | NA | CASSQAGTGELFF
TRBJ2-7 | TRBV21-1 | NA | CASSKAQRDSYEQYF
TRBJ1-1 | TRBV6-1 | NA | CASTQHPNTEAFF